This paragraph reports one TCR beta chain. The antigen is not known. The naive CD8 population came from CD45RO-negative cells selected for CCR7, without terminally differentiated effector memory CD45RA+ cells. This record comes from a study of shared clonotypes between healthy human individuals. Study details: Each donor's CD8 memory used one plate, CD8 naive two, each CD4 subset three. Study-level points and caveats: Approximately 4.9% of naive CD4 clonotypes were shared across four donors.

Germline CDR1 LNHNV, CDR2 YYDKDF (reference sequence). The CDR3 is 14 residues long. With 5 bases clipped from V and 5 bases from J, the junction kept 8 bases outside the gene matches. Profiling relied on immunoSEQ multiplex PCR, and the TCRdb table lists in-frame clones only, not all of them. The sample carries over 2,000,000 clones, roughly 95% recorded once. Sequencing was done on a sample of naive CD8+ T cells from PBMCs. The chain combines TRBV15 with TRBJ2-7, with TRBD1 matching 8 bases. This receptor was identified in a man aged 18 to 30 in good health. Some clones in this sample may be carry-over from other donors' samples. CDR3 protein: CATSERTGRDEQYF. The CDR3 region has the DNA TGTGCCACCAGCGAGAGGACAGGGAGAGACGAGCAGTACTTC. The variable domain in full, completed from reference TRBV15 and TRBJ2-7, reads DAMVIQNPRYQVTQFGKPVTLSCSQTLNHNVMYWYQQKSSQAPKLLFHYYDKDFNNEADTPDNFQSRRPNTSFCFLDIRSPGLGDTAMYLCATSERTGRDEQYFGPGTRLTVT.